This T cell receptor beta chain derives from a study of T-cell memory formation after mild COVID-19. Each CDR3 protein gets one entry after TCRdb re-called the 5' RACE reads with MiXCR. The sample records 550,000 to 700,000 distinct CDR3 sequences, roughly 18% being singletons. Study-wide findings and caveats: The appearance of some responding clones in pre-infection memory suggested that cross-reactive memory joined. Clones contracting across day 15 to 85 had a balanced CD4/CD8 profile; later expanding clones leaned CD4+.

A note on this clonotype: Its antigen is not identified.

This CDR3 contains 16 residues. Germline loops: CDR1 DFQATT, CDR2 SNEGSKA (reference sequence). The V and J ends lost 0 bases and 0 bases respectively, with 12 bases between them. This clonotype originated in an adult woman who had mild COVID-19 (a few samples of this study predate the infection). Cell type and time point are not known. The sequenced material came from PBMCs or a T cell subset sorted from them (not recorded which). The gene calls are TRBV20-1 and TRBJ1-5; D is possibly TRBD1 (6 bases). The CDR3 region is CSARDGGGFSNQPQHF. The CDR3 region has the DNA TGCAGTGCTAGAGATGGAGGGGGTTTTAGCAATCAGCCCCAGCATTTT.